This is a list of T cell receptor beta chains from one sample in a study of T cells in Graves' hyperthyroidism and ophthalmopathy. TCRdb re-called the multiplex PCR reads with MiXCR, one entry per CDR3 protein. The data show a few hundred thousand distinct CDR3 sequences, under 15% seen once. Specimen: blood. The receptors were sampled from a woman between 25 and 40 years old with Graves' hyperthyroidism. The CDR3 runs from the conserved cysteine through the conserved F or W. A D gene is named only where the DNA matches it firmly. The size entry is marked missing in some rows and otherwise reads once, few, many or a size class.

D,size,J,V,length,CDR3,DNA
TRBD2,many,TRBJ2-3,TRBV6-5,15,CASSYPGLAGDTQYF,TGTGCCAGCAGTTACCCCGGACTAGCGGGAGATACGCAGTATTTT
NA,few,TRBJ2-5,TRBV27,16,CASSPSGSWEEETQYF,TGTGCCAGCAGTCCCTCAGGATCGTGGGAGGAGGAGACCCAGTACTTC
NA,many,TRBJ2-7,TRBV28,12,CASRWVGREQYF,TGTGCCAGCAGGTGGGTGGGGAGAGAGCAGTACTTC
TRBD1,many,TRBJ2-1,TRBV20-1,15,CSAPRRQGTNNEQFF,TGCAGTGCGCCCAGGCGACAGGGTACGAATAATGAGCAGTTCTTC
NA,many,TRBJ2-5,TRBV18,17,CASSHGPPGGLQETQYF,TGTGCCAGCTCACACGGCCCCCCAGGGGGGCTGCAAGAGACCCAGTACTTC
TRBD2,many,TRBJ2-7,TRBV20-1,11,CSSTSGYEQYF,TGCAGTTCGACTAGCGGCTACGAGCAGTACTTC
NA,NA,TRBJ1-5,TRBV28,11,CAGSGHQPQHF,TGTGCCGGCAGTGGACATCAGCCCCAGCATTTT
NA,many,TRBJ1-1,TRBV12-3/TRBV12-4,12,CASSFRDTEAFF,TGTGCCAGCAGTTTTCGAGACACTGAAGCTTTCTTT
NA,many,TRBJ1-2,TRBV2,14,CASNPDGSGYGYTF,TGTGCCAGCAACCCGGACGGATCAGGATATGGCTACACCTTC
NA,few,TRBJ1-5,TRBV5-1,15,CASSLVGETNQPQHF,TGCGCCAGCAGCTTGGTTGGAGAAACCAATCAGCCCCAGCATTTT
NA,many,TRBJ2-1,TRBV27,16,CASSSYGARGYNEQFF,TGTGCCAGCAGTTCGTACGGGGCCCGGGGGTACAATGAGCAGTTCTTC
TRBD1,many,TRBJ1-1,TRBV4-1,14,CASSQGQGRTEAFF,TGCGCCAGCAGCCAAGGACAGGGGCGCACTGAAGCTTTCTTT
TRBD2,many,TRBJ2-7,TRBV20-1,15,CSAKGDSGRLYEQYF,TGCAGTGCCAAGGGGGATAGCGGGAGACTCTACGAGCAGTACTTC
NA,many,TRBJ1-1,TRBV28,15,CASSFGGRPNTEAFF,TGTGCCAGCAGTTTTGGTGGTCGCCCGAACACTGAAGCTTTCTTT
NA,many,TRBJ2-3,TRBV20-1,17,CSARGMVWGGGTDTQYF,TGCAGTGCTAGAGGGATGGTCTGGGGTGGTGGCACAGATACGCAGTATTTT
TRBD1,few,TRBJ2-2,TRBV7-8,15,CASSFDRVSTGELFF,TGTGCCAGCAGCTTCGACAGGGTTAGCACCGGGGAGCTGTTTTTT
NA,NA,TRBJ2-1,TRBV9,13,CASSIRVYNEQFF,TGTGCCAGCAGCATCCGGGTCTACAATGAGCAGTTCTTC
NA,few,TRBJ1-1,TRBV10-3,12,CAIAGWRTEAFF,TGTGCCATTGCCGGGTGGCGCACTGAAGCTTTCTTT
NA,few,TRBJ2-3,TRBV7-9,14,CASSPVGDTDTQYF,TGTGCCAGCAGCCCAGTCGGGGACACAGATACGCAGTATTTT
NA,few,TRBJ2-7,TRBV20-1,12,CSADRDRYEQYF,TGCAGTGCTGACCGGGACCGCTACGAGCAGTACTTC
TRBD1,many,TRBJ2-7,TRBV12-3/TRBV12-4,15,CASSSGQGFGDEQYF,TGTGCCAGCAGTTCCGGACAGGGTTTTGGTGACGAGCAGTACTTC
TRBD1,NA,TRBJ2-4,TRBV29-1,13,CSVATGGKNIQYF,TGCAGCGTTGCCACAGGGGGAAAAAACATTCAGTACTTC
NA,NA,TRBJ1-6,TRBV15,16,CATSRDPGGEKAPLHF,TGTGCCACCAGCAGAGATCCTGGAGGGGAGAAGGCACCCCTCCACTTT
NA,many,TRBJ2-1,TRBV11-2,16,CASSLYRQSSYNEQFF,TGTGCCAGCAGCTTGTATCGGCAGAGCTCCTACAATGAGCAGTTCTTC
NA,NA,TRBJ2-7,TRBV4-2,16,CASSQANEGSSYEQYF,TGTGCCAGCAGCCAAGCTAACGAGGGTAGCTCCTACGAGCAGTACTTC
TRBD1,few,TRBJ1-3,TRBV30,15,CAWRRTGRTGNTIYF,TGTGCCTGGAGGAGGACAGGGAGGACTGGAAACACCATATATTTT
NA,many,TRBJ2-7,TRBV19,12,CASSKSRDEQYF,TGTGCCAGTAGTAAAAGTCGAGACGAGCAGTACTTC
NA,many,TRBJ1-4,TRBV28,15,CASRNSGTLNEKLFF,TGTGCCAGCAGAAATTCCGGGACACTGAATGAAAAACTGTTTTTT
TRBD1,many,TRBJ2-7,TRBV11-3,15,CASSLGQGFSYEQYF,TGTGCCAGCAGCTTGGGACAGGGTTTTTCCTACGAGCAGTACTTC
NA,many,TRBJ1-5,TRBV2,15,CASSEGRVSNQPQHF,TGTGCCAGCAGTGAAGGAAGGGTGAGCAATCAGCCCCAGCATTTT
TRBD1,NA,TRBJ1-3,TRBV20-1,14,CSAPDRVNGNTIYF,TGCAGTGCTCCGGACAGGGTAAATGGAAACACCATATATTTT
TRBD2,NA,TRBJ2-1,TRBV12-3/TRBV12-4,17,CASSPNPTSGRSDEQFF,TGTGCCAGCAGTCCTAACCCTACTAGCGGGAGAAGTGATGAGCAGTTCTTC